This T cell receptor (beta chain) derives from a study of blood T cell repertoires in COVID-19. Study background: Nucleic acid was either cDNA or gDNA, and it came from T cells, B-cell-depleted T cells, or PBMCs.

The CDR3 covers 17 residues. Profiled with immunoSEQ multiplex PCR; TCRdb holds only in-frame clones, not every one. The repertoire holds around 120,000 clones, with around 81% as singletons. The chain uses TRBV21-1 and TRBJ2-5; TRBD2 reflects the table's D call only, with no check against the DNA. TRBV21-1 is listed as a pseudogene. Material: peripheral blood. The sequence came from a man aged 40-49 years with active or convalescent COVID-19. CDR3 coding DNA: TGTGCCAGCAGCAGGAGTAAACTAGCGGGGGGGCAAGAGACCCAGTACTTC. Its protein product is CASSRSKLAGGQETQYF.